This T cell receptor beta chain was obtained from a study of T cell responses to AZD1222 COVID-19 vaccine. Between the trimmed V and J ends, which lost 2 bases and 1 base, there was a span of 7 bases. This CDR3 is built from 14 residues. Germline V lookup: CDR1 SGHDN, CDR2 FVKESK. Some clones are missing from TCRdb's copy, which holds only in-frame ones; the method was immunoSEQ multiplex PCR. The data hold roughly 100,000 clones, with 91% observed a single time. Details on this clone: Antigen: not known.

Findings and limits, study-wide: Donors, mostly white British, included more females; clonal diversity was possibly underestimated. All repertoire sampling was performed exclusively after the peak T cell response. Vaccine-associated CD4 TCRs spanned spike, dominant at 160-218 and 743-854.

This chain links TRBV14 with TRBJ2-3, with no clear D. This receptor was obtained from an adult in good health. The sequences come from peripheral blood, collected on day 0 of AZD1222 vaccination. DNA for the CDR3: TGTGCCAGCAGCCAATTTTCTCGCACAGATACGCAGTATTTT. It translates to CASSQFSRTDTQYF.